The rows below give T cell receptor beta chains drawn from one sample of a study of vaccination effects on CD4 cells after COVID-19. The method was immunoSEQ multiplex PCR; TCRdb's version includes in-frame clones alone and lacks a portion of them. This table holds about 19,000 clones, approximately 63% found once. These receptors' targets are unknown. Sequencing was performed on CD4+ T cells from PBMCs cultured with HCoV-229E spike peptides, taken before COVID-19 vaccination. The receptors here all came from a human donor who received a COVID-19 vaccine. CDR3s include the opening cysteine and the closing phenylalanine or tryptophan. The order of the fields is CDR3 length, clone size, D gene, V gene, J gene, CDR3 DNA, CDR3 protein. A D gene is named only where the DNA matches it firmly. The listing skips clone size in some rows; elsewhere it reads once, few, many or a size class.

>13|-|-|TRBV7-2|TRBJ2-7
TGTGCCAGCAGCCCCATTCCTACCTACGAGCAGTACTTC
CASSPIPTYEQYF
>15|few|TRBD1|TRBV9|TRBJ1-2
TGTGCCAGCAGCGTAGCTACCAGGGGCAGGGGGGTATCCACCTTC
CASSVATRGRGVSTF
>14|-|-|TRBV19|TRBJ1-6
TGTGCCAGTAGCCTTCAACCTTATAATTCACCCCTCCACTTT
CASSLQPYNSPLHF
>17|once|-|TRBV21-1|TRBJ1-1
TGTGCCAGCAACACGCGGGGGCGGGCCGCAGTGAACACTGAAGCTTTCTTT
CASNTRGRAAVNTEAFF
>16|-|-|TRBV10-3|TRBJ1-5
TGTGCCATCAGTTGTGTGGCTGGGCTCCTCAATCAGCCCCAGCATTTT
CAISCVAGLLNQPQHF
>14|-|-|TRBV5-1|TRBJ2-5
TGCGCCAGCAGCAATCTACAAAGAAGCGGGACCCAGTACTTC
CASSNLQRSGTQYF
>17|-|TRBD2|TRBV6-1|TRBJ2-1
TGTGCCAGCAGTGTACGAGCGGGAGACCCATCCTACAATGAGCAGTTCTTC
CASSVRAGDPSYNEQFF
>16|-|-|TRBV7-6|TRBJ2-5
TGTGCCAGCAGCCCAAGACTAGGGGGCTACCAAGAGACCCAGTACTTC
CASSPRLGGYQETQYF
>14|-|-|TRBV18|TRBJ1-6
TGTGCCAGCTCAATGCTACAGGGTGATTCACCCCTCCACTTT
CASSMLQGDSPLHF
>13|-|-|TRBV5-4|TRBJ1-1
TGTGCCAGCAGCTTGGAGGGGCACACTGAAGCTTTCTTT
CASSLEGHTEAFF
>15|-|-|TRBV6-5|TRBJ2-3
TGTGCCAGCAGTTATGTTTTGGGAGCCACAGATACGCAGTATTTT
CASSYVLGATDTQYF
>14|-|-|TRBV7-2|TRBJ2-7
TGTGCCAGCAGCTTAGCGTCCACCAGTTCCGAGCAGTACTTC
CASSLASTSSEQYF
>15|-|-|TRBV7-2|TRBJ2-2
TGTGCCAGCAGCTTCAAAATGGCGGGGACCGGGGAGCTGTTTTTT
CASSFKMAGTGELFF
>15|once|-|TRBV25-1|TRBJ2-3
TGTGCCAGCAGTGTGGGTCCCCCCGAACAGGCTACGCAGTATTTT
CASSVGPPEQATQYF
>16|few|TRBD2|TRBV7-9|TRBJ2-1
TGTGCCAGCAGCTTCGTTGGCGGGAGGGCCGCTAATGAGCAGTTCTTC
CASSFVGGRAANEQFF
>18|-|-|TRBV5-4|TRBJ1-6
TGTGCCAGCAGCTTGGGCTGGGGCACACAGGCCCATAATTCACCCCTCCACTTT
CASSLGWGTQAHNSPLHF
>13|once|-|TRBV15|TRBJ1-2
TGTGCCACCAGCAGAGATGTACAGAATGGCTACACCTTC
CATSRDVQNGYTF
>16|-|TRBD2|TRBV5-1|TRBJ2-3
TGCGCCAGCAGCCCTCGAGCGGGAGGTCGCACAGATACGCAGTATTTT
CASSPRAGGRTDTQYF
>14|-|TRBD1|TRBV6-5|TRBJ2-7
TGTGCCAGCAGTTTAGGGACAGACTCCTACGAGCAGTACTTC
CASSLGTDSYEQYF
>14|-|TRBD2|TRBV3-1/TRBV3-2|TRBJ2-5
TGTGCCAGCAGCCACTTTGGGGAGGGAGAGACCCAGTACTTC
CASSHFGEGETQYF
>15|-|TRBD1|TRBV3-1/TRBV3-2|TRBJ1-6
TGTGCCAGCAGCCAAATGACAGGGGGTGATTCACCCCTCCACTTT
CASSQMTGGDSPLHF
>16|-|TRBD1|TRBV5-1|TRBJ2-5
TGCGCCAGCAGCTACATCTCCGGGACAGGGGAAGAGACCCAGTACTTC
CASSYISGTGEETQYF
>15|few|-|TRBV18|TRBJ2-7
TGTGCCAGCTCACCTTTGGAGAGTTTCTCCTACGAGCAGTACTTC
CASSPLESFSYEQYF
>12|-|-|TRBV29-1|TRBJ1-3
TGCAGCGTTGGATCCACTGGAAACACCATATATTTT
CSVGSTGNTIYF
>14|few|-|TRBV7-8|TRBJ1-4
TGTGCCAGCCGGAAAAGGGACAAAAAAGAAAAACTGTTTTTT
CASRKRDKKEKLFF
>19|-|TRBD2|TRBV5-1|TRBJ2-1
TGCGCCAGCAGCTTGGACTATGTAGTAGCGGGGGCCCCCTACAATGAGCAGTTCTTC
CASSLDYVVAGAPYNEQFF
>15|-|TRBD2|TRBV5-1|TRBJ2-1
TGCGCCAGCAGCCTGAGCGGGGGGAGTCAAGGTGAGCAGTTCTTC
CASSLSGGSQGEQFF
>16|-|TRBD2|TRBV10-2|TRBJ2-3
TGCGCCACCAAGCAGGGTGGGGGGGGGACCACAGATACGCAGTATTTT
CATKQGGGGTTDTQYF
>16|-|-|TRBV2|TRBJ1-6
TGTGCCAGCAGTGGCCGACAGTCTAGGGGAGGTTCACCCCTCCACTTT
CASSGRQSRGGSPLHF
>17|-|TRBD1|TRBV7-9|TRBJ1-2
TGTGCCAGCAGCTTAGAGGGGACAGGGGGCTCCCACTATGGCTACACCTTC
CASSLEGTGGSHYGYTF
>16|-|-|TRBV4-1|TRBJ2-5
TGCGCCAGCAGCCTTAATACAGGGTTGTCTGGAGAGACCCAGTACTTC
CASSLNTGLSGETQYF
>14|-|-|TRBV19|TRBJ2-5
TGTGCCAGTAGTGTCTCCCCGGGCCAAGAGACCCAGTACTTC
CASSVSPGQETQYF
>13|-|-|TRBV7-8|TRBJ1-2
TGTGCCAGCAGCTTATTCAGGGGCTATGGCTACACCTTC
CASSLFRGYGYTF
>15|-|-|TRBV15|TRBJ1-2
TGTGCCACCAGCAGAGATTCGGGCCTCGTATATGGCTACACCTTC
CATSRDSGLVYGYTF
>14|-|-|TRBV2|TRBJ1-1
TGTGCCAGCAGTGAAGAGCACGGGGAAACTGAAGCTTTCTTT
CASSEEHGETEAFF
>13|-|-|TRBV2|TRBJ1-2
TGTGCCAGCAGTAAGCGGGGCGAGGAAGGCTACACCTTC
CASSKRGEEGYTF
>17|-|-|TRBV4-1|TRBJ1-4
TGCGCCAGCAGCCACCCAGGGTCTCGGGGGGATGATGAAAAACTGTTTTTT
CASSHPGSRGDDEKLFF
>16|-|-|TRBV19|TRBJ1-2
TGTGCCAGTAGTACGCCGCGGGGGGGAGCTAACTATGGCTACACCTTC
CASSTPRGGANYGYTF
>15|medium-sized|-|TRBV18|TRBJ2-3
TGTGCCAGCTCACGGGATTTTCTTAGCACAGATACGCAGTATTTT
CASSRDFLSTDTQYF
>13|-|-|TRBV21-1|TRBJ2-7
TGTGCCAGCACGCACAGGGGGCTCTACGAGCAGTACTTC
CASTHRGLYEQYF
>17|-|-|TRBV4-2|TRBJ1-6
TGTGCCAGCAGGGCTGAACAAAGTGGGTCCTATAATTCACCCCTCCACTTT
CASRAEQSGSYNSPLHF
>14|once|TRBD1|TRBV3-1/TRBV3-2|TRBJ2-6
TGTGCCAGCAGGGACAGGGTTGGGGCCAACGTCCTGACTTTC
CASRDRVGANVLTF
>13|-|-|TRBV12-3/TRBV12-4|TRBJ1-1
TGTGCCAGCAGGCTTAAACAGGGTCCTGAAGCTTTCTTT
CASRLKQGPEAFF
>14|-|-|TRBV6-5|TRBJ2-5
TGTGCCAGCGGAGAGCAGGGGAGGGTGGAGACCCAGTACTTC
CASGEQGRVETQYF
>13|-|-|TRBV30|TRBJ2-7
TGTGCCTGGAGTGTACGGGGTCAAGGCGAGCAGTACTTC
CAWSVRGQGEQYF
>13|-|-|TRBV3-1/TRBV3-2|TRBJ1-2
TGTGCCAGCAGCCTAACAGGGATTGTTGGCTACACCTTC
CASSLTGIVGYTF
>13|-|-|TRBV5-1|TRBJ1-6
TGCGCCAGTTGGGACACCGGAAATTCACCCCTCCACTTT
CASWDTGNSPLHF
>14|-|-|TRBV19|TRBJ1-2
TGTGCCAGTAGTATCCGACGACGAGTTCTTGGCTACACCTTC
CASSIRRRVLGYTF
>15|-|-|TRBV7-9|TRBJ1-2
TGTGCCAGCAGCTTATCCCGGGACACGATCTATGGCTACACCTTC
CASSLSRDTIYGYTF
>18|-|-|TRBV7-9|TRBJ1-4
TGTGCCAGCAGCTTTGGGTCCCTGAGGACTACGTCTAATGAAAAACTGTTTTTT
CASSFGSLRTTSNEKLFF
>14|-|TRBD2|TRBV20-1|TRBJ2-5
TGCAGTGCTAGTAGGCGGGAGGGGAGAGAGACCCAGTACTTC
CSASRREGRETQYF
>13|-|-|TRBV27|TRBJ2-7
TGTGCCAGCAGCTCCTACAGGGAAAACGAGCAGTACTTC
CASSSYRENEQYF
>16|-|TRBD2|TRBV6-1|TRBJ2-1
TGTGCCAGCAGTGGGGGGACTAGCGGGAATGGTAATGAGCAGTTCTTC
CASSGGTSGNGNEQFF
>12|few|-|TRBV3-1/TRBV3-2|TRBJ1-2
TGTGCCAGCAGCCAAGAAGGGCGTGGCTACACCTTC
CASSQEGRGYTF
>16|-|-|TRBV5-4|TRBJ1-1
TGTGCCAGCAGCTTGGACAGGAGGGTTACAAACACTGAAGCTTTCTTT
CASSLDRRVTNTEAFF
>15|-|TRBD1|TRBV6-5|TRBJ1-4
TGTGCCAGCAGTCTTACAGGGGGCAAAAATGAAAAACTGTTTTTT
CASSLTGGKNEKLFF
>14|once|-|TRBV16|TRBJ1-1
TGTGCCAGCAGCCAATCAGGGGGGAACACTGAAGCTTTCTTT
CASSQSGGNTEAFF